The sequence of this T cell receptor (beta chain) was determined in a study of T cells in Graves' hyperthyroidism and ophthalmopathy. Study-level findings and limits: Most expanded thyroid clonotypes above 0.001 also appeared in blood. The model foresaw ophthalmopathy a median about 6.5 months prior to onset.

With respect to this clonotype: The antigen is undetermined.

Amplification targeted TCR beta CDR3 regions from RNA transcripts. In the first-round RT-PCR of the TCR CDR3, the HTBI primer set was used. TCRdb reprocessed the multiplex PCR reads with MiXCR, giving one entry per CDR3 protein. The data contain about 480,000 distinct CDR3 sequences, roughly 24% of them singletons. The cohort's ophthalmopathy patients, a group with duration under 3 months, had a Clinical Activity Score of at least 3 and a NOSPECS grade of at least 4. The CDR3 has 14 amino acids. Looked up from germline, CDR1 is MDHEN and CDR2 is SYDVKM. V was shortened by 5 bases and J by 4 bases, with 14 bases between the two germline ends.

The sequence was collected from a woman in her 30s with Graves' ophthalmopathy. V usage is TRBV28 and J usage is TRBJ1-1, with D perhaps TRBD1 (6 bases). The sequencing input was blood. The CDR3 loop reads CASSRRGLGTEAFF. The DNA of the CDR3 is TGTGCCAGCAGTCGCAGGGGACTAGGCACTGAAGCTTTCTTT.